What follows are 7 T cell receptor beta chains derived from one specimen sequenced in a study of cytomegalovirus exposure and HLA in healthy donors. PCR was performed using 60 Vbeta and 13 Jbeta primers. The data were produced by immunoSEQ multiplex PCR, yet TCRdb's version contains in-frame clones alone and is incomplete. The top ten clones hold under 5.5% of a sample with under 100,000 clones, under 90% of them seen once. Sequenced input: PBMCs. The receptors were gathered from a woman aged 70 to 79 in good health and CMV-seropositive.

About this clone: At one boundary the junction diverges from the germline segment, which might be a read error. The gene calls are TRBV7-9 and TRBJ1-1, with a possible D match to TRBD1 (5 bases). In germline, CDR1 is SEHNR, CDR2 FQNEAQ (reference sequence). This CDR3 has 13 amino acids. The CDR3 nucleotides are TGTTCCAGCAGCTCAGGGCTCGACACTGAAGCTTTCTTT. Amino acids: CSSSSGLDTEAFF.

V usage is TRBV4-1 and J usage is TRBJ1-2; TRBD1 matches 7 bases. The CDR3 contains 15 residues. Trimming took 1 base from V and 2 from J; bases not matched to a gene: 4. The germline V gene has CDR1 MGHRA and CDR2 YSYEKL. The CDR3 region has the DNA TGCGCCAGCAGCCAAGTCGCGGGACAGAACTATGGCTACACCTTC. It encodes CASSQVAGQNYGYTF.

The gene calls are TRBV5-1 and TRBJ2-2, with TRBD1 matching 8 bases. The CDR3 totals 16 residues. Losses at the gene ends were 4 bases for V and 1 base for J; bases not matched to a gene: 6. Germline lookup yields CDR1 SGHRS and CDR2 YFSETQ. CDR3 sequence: CASSTDRGWNTGELFF. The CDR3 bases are TGCGCCAGCAGCACAGACAGGGGTTGGAACACCGGGGAGCTGTTTTTT.

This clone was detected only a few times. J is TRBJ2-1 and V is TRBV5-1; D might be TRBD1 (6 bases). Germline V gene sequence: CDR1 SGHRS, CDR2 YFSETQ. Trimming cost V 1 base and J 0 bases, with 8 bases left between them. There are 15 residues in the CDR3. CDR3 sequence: CASSLTGNSYNEQFF. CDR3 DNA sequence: TGCGCCAGCAGCTTGACAGGGAACTCCTACAATGAGCAGTTCTTC.

CDR3 region: CASSSTPINEKLFF. Here the CDR3 DNA reads TGTGCCAGCAGCTCGACACCGATTAATGAAAAACTGTTTTTT. The chain is built from TRBV5-6 and TRBJ1-4; D uncertain. Deletions cut 3 bases from V and 4 bases from J, with 10 bases between. The length of the CDR3 is 14 residues. The germline V gene has CDR1 SGHDT and CDR2 YYEEEE. Full variable domain (rest looked up from reference TRBV5-6 and TRBJ1-4): DAGVTQSPTHLIKTRGQQVTLRCSPKSGHDTVSWYQQALGQGPQFIFQYYEEEERQRGNFPDRFSGHQFPNYSSELNVNALLLGDSALYLCASSSTPINEKLFFGSGTQLSVL.

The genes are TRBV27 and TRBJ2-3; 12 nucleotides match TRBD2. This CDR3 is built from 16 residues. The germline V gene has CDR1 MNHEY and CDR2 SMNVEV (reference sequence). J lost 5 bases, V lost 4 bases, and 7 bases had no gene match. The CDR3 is CASSSLGLAGQDTQYF. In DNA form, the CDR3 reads TGTGCCAGCAGTTCCCTCGGACTAGCGGGGCAAGATACGCAGTATTTT.

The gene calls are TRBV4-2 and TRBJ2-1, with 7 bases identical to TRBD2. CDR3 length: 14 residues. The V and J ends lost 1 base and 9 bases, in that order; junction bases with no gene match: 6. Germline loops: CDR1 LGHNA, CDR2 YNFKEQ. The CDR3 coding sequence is TGTGCCAGCAGCCAAGGAGGTGGGAGGGGTGAGCAGTTCTTC. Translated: CASSQGGGRGEQFF.